Listed below are T cell receptor beta chains from one sample, sequenced in a study of blood T cell repertoires in COVID-19. TCRdb keeps only in-frame clones here, not all; method: immunoSEQ multiplex PCR. The table lists under 130,000 clones, roughly nine tenths of them singletons. Material for sequencing was peripheral blood. Receptor source: a woman over 75 with acute or convalescent COVID-19. Both conserved end residues are part of each CDR3. D genes are given only for firm matches. Clone size is given for some rows only: seen once, a few or many times, or a class if the clone is expanded.

cdr3_aa cdr3_nt v_call cdr3_length clone_size d_call j_call
CASSSSSGNQPQHF TGTGCCAGTAGTAGTTCGAGCGGCAATCAGCCCCAGCATTTT TRBV19 14 . . TRBJ1-5
CAISESEGQGYNSPLHF TGTGCCATCAGTGAGTCCGAGGGACAGGGGTATAATTCACCCCTCCACTTT TRBV10-3 17 . TRBD1 TRBJ1-6
CASSTSDRWEETQYF TGTGCCAGCAGCACCTCGGACAGGTGGGAAGAGACCCAGTACTTC TRBV3-1/TRBV3-2 15 . TRBD1 TRBJ2-5
CASSPPGGGNTIYF TGTGCCAGCTCACCACCAGGCGGTGGAAACACCATATATTTT TRBV18 14 . . TRBJ1-3
CASSLGQGSSGYTF TGTGCCAGCAGCTTGGGACAGGGATCGAGTGGCTACACCTTC TRBV5-4 14 . TRBD1 TRBJ1-2
CASSPPAGGSYEQYF TGTGCCAGCTCACCCCCGGCGGGGGGTTCCTACGAGCAGTACTTC TRBV18 15 . TRBD2 TRBJ2-7
CASSPFRGGETEAFF TGTGCCAGCTCACCGTTTCGGGGGGGAGAAACTGAAGCTTTCTTT TRBV18 15 . . TRBJ1-1
CASGPFAGTGGMNTEAFF TGTGCTAGTGGTCCGTTCGCCGGGACAGGGGGGATGAACACTGAAGCTTTCTTT TRBV12-5 18 . TRBD1 TRBJ1-1
CASSPNQRGTDTQYF TGCGCCAGCAGCCCAAACCAGAGGGGCACAGATACGCAGTATTTT TRBV5-1 15 . . TRBJ2-3
CASSSLGGPDTQYF TGTGCCAGCAGTTCATTAGGGGGTCCAGATACGCAGTATTTT TRBV27 14 . . TRBJ2-3
CATSSDRDNEQFF TGTGCCACCAGCAGTGACAGGGACAATGAGCAGTTCTTC TRBV15 13 . TRBD1 TRBJ2-1
CATGTGLVGANVLTF TGTGCCACCGGGACAGGGTTGGTGGGGGCCAACGTCCTGACTTTC TRBV19 15 . TRBD1 TRBJ2-6
CASSLQSASQYF TGTGCCAGCAGCTTACAGTCCGCCTCGCAGTATTTT TRBV7-9 12 . . TRBJ2-3
CASSQGTGANAPQGTQYF TGTGCCAGCAGCCAAGGGACAGGGGCCAACGCGCCCCAAGGGACCCAGTACTTC TRBV3-1/TRBV3-2 18 . TRBD1 TRBJ2-5
CAAGTYEQYF TGTGCCGCCGGGACCTACGAGCAGTACTTC TRBV6-5 10 . . TRBJ2-7
CASSSPQRTLAGGPSYNEQFF TGCGCCAGCAGCTCCCCCCAAAGGACCCTAGCGGGGGGGCCCTCCTACAATGAGCAGTTCTTC TRBV5-1 21 . TRBD2 TRBJ2-1
CASRLSRGSYNEQFF TGTGCCAGCAGGCTAAGCAGGGGTTCCTACAATGAGCAGTTCTTC TRBV6-5 15 . . TRBJ2-1
CASTIRGTAEAFF TGTGCCAGCACGATTAGGGGGACAGCAGAAGCTTTCTTT TRBV6-5 13 . TRBD1 TRBJ1-1
CASGWANRGTEAFF TGTGCCAGCGGATGGGCCAACAGGGGCACTGAAGCTTTCTTT TRBV6-5 14 . TRBD1 TRBJ1-1
CASRGQRNYGYTF TGTGCCAGCAGGGGACAGAGAAACTATGGCTACACCTTC TRBV2 13 . TRBD1 TRBJ1-2
CASSERGTGRTDTQYF TGTGCCAGCAGTGAAAGGGGGACAGGTCGGACAGATACGCAGTATTTT TRBV25-1 16 . TRBD1 TRBJ2-3
CASKLRGNSYEQYF TGTGCCAGCAAATTAAGGGGGAACTCCTACGAGCAGTACTTC TRBV19 14 . . TRBJ2-7
CASRAGVWGEQFF TGTGCCAGTAGGGCGGGGGTGTGGGGTGAGCAGTTCTTC TRBV19 13 . TRBD2 TRBJ2-1
CASSFLARASSYNEQFF TGTGCCAGCAGTTTCCTCGCCAGGGCGAGCTCCTACAATGAGCAGTTCTTC TRBV27 17 . . TRBJ2-1
CASSRASGVLYGYTF TGTGCCAGCAGTCGAGCATCCGGGGTTCTATATGGCTACACCTTC TRBV27 15 . . TRBJ1-2
CASSAPGGHQPQHF TGTGCCAGTAGTGCTCCAGGGGGCCATCAGCCCCAGCATTTT TRBV19 14 . TRBD1 TRBJ1-5
CASSPLGSYEQYF TGTGCCAGCAGCCCCCTCGGGTCCTACGAGCAGTACTTC TRBV5-4 13 . . TRBJ2-7
CSYAQVSGQPQHF TGCAGCTATGCACAGGTATCTGGACAGCCCCAGCATTTT TRBV29-1 13 . . TRBJ1-5
CASSQEGSTGGYNEQFF TGTGCCAGCAGCCAAGAGGGTTCGACAGGGGGTTACAATGAGCAGTTCTTC TRBV3-1/TRBV3-2 17 . TRBD1 TRBJ2-1
CASSGRVFYGYTF TGTGCCAGTAGTGGCAGGGTTTTCTATGGCTACACCTTC TRBV19 13 . . TRBJ1-2
CASSFGPSQTIVRTDTQYF TGTGCCAGCAGCTTTGGCCCAAGTCAGACAATCGTCCGCACAGATACGCAGTATTTT TRBV7-9 19 . . TRBJ2-3
CASSRTGILRDGYTF TGTGCCAGCAGCCGGACAGGGATTCTTCGGGATGGCTACACCTTC TRBV5-4 15 . TRBD1 TRBJ1-2
CAISARWDNEQFF TGTGCCATCAGCGCTAGGTGGGACAATGAGCAGTTCTTC TRBV10-3 13 once . TRBJ2-1
CASSLTSLVRGNYEQYF TGCGCCAGCAGCTTGACCTCTTTAGTACGGGGAAACTACGAGCAGTACTTC TRBV5-1 17 once . TRBJ2-7
CASREGSDSYEQYF TGCGCCAGCCGGGAGGGCAGCGACTCCTACGAGCAGTACTTC TRBV4-1 14 . TRBD2 TRBJ2-7
CASSITDHYEQYF TGTGCCAGTAGTATCACAGACCATTACGAGCAGTACTTC TRBV19 13 . . TRBJ2-7
CASSPSWDTQYF TGTGCCAGCAGCCCCAGTTGGGATACGCAGTATTTT TRBV7-2 12 . . TRBJ2-3
CASSSPDRNSPLHF TGTGCCAGCAGTTCGCCCGACAGGAATTCACCCCTCCACTTT TRBV28 14 once . TRBJ1-6
CASQRLAGEGSYEQYF TGTGCCAGCCAGAGGCTAGCGGGGGAAGGTTCCTACGAGCAGTACTTC TRBV27 16 . TRBD2 TRBJ2-7
CASKAGAGTDTQYF TGTGCCAGCAAAGCGGGGGCCGGGACAGATACGCAGTATTTT TRBV2 14 . TRBD2 TRBJ2-3
CASSLVGLAGTNTGELFF TGTGCCAGCAGCTTAGTGGGACTAGCGGGGACGAACACCGGGGAGCTGTTTTTT TRBV7-9 18 . TRBD2 TRBJ2-2
CAISEYRGNQETQYF TGTGCCATCAGTGAGTACCGGGGGAACCAAGAGACCCAGTACTTC TRBV10-3 15 . . TRBJ2-5
CSVGRGHEQFF TGCAGCGTTGGCAGGGGGCATGAGCAGTTCTTC TRBV29-1 11 . TRBD1 TRBJ2-1
CATFRRTGAYGYTF TGTGCCACCTTCAGGAGGACAGGGGCATATGGCTACACCTTC TRBV28 14 . TRBD1 TRBJ1-2
CASSQDNRGGYGYTF TGTGCCAGCAGCCAAGATAACAGGGGAGGCTATGGCTACACCTTC TRBV7-9 15 . TRBD1 TRBJ1-2
CASSFRRLADKTDTQYF TGTGCCAGCAGCTTCAGAAGACTAGCTGATAAGACAGATACGCAGTATTTT TRBV5-6 17 . TRBD2 TRBJ2-3
CSVVQGASYEKLFF TGCAGCGTAGTCCAGGGGGCGAGCTATGAAAAACTGTTTTTT TRBV29-1 14 . TRBD1 TRBJ1-4
CASRRSNYGYTF TGTGCCAGCAGGAGGAGCAACTATGGCTACACCTTC TRBV6-5 12 . . TRBJ1-2
CSVRFSGISEQFF TGCAGCGTCCGATTCTCGGGTATAAGTGAGCAGTTCTTC TRBV29-1 13 . . TRBJ2-1
CASGTGNSPLHF TGTGCCAGCGGAACAGGGAATTCACCCCTCCACTTT TRBV6-5 12 . . TRBJ1-6
CAISESKGGASSTEAFF TGTGCCATCAGTGAGTCGAAGGGGGGGGCGTCTAGCACTGAAGCTTTCTTT TRBV10-3 17 . . TRBJ1-1
CAGLQGANYGYTF TGTGCCGGACTACAGGGGGCAAACTATGGCTACACCTTC TRBV30 13 . TRBD1 TRBJ1-2
CAIRATGDGELFF TGTGCCATCAGAGCTACAGGGGACGGGGAGCTGTTTTTT TRBV10-3 13 . TRBD1 TRBJ2-2
CASSYPGTGDSFNYGYTF TGCGCCAGCAGCTACCCCGGGACAGGGGACTCCTTTAACTATGGCTACACCTTC TRBV5-1 18 . TRBD1 TRBJ1-2
CASSLPPGLAGGASSYNEQFF TGTGCCAGCAGTTTACCACCGGGACTAGCGGGGGGGGCAAGCTCCTACAATGAGCAGTTCTTC TRBV28 21 once TRBD2 TRBJ2-1
CASARERGGRVTGELFF TGTGCCAGCGCCCGGGAGCGGGGGGGCCGTGTCACCGGGGAGCTGTTTTTT TRBV19 17 . TRBD2 TRBJ2-2
CASSFRDSRNAPLHF TGTGCCAGCAGCTTCCGGGACAGCCGAAATGCACCCCTCCACTTT TRBV2 15 . TRBD1 TRBJ1-6
CATGGPPNEKLFF TGTGCCACCGGGGGGCCCCCTAATGAAAAACTGTTTTTT TRBV28 13 . . TRBJ1-4
CASSLGVSTDTQYF TGCGCCAGCAGCTTGGGCGTAAGCACAGATACGCAGTATTTT TRBV5-1 14 once . TRBJ2-3
CASSFLAGIDYNEQFF TGCGCCAGCAGCTTCTTAGCGGGCATAGATTACAATGAGCAGTTCTTC TRBV5-1 16 . TRBD2 TRBJ2-1